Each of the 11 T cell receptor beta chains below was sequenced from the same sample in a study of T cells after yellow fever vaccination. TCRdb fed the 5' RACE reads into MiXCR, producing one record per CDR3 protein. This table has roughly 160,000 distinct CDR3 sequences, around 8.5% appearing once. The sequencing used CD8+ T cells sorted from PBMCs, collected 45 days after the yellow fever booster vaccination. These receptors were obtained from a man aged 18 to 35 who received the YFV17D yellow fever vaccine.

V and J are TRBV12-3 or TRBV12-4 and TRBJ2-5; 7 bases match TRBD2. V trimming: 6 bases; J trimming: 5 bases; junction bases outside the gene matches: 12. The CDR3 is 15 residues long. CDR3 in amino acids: CASRSTLAALETQYF. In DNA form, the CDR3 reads TGTGCCAGCAGGAGTACTCTAGCGGCCTTGGAGACCCAGTACTTC.

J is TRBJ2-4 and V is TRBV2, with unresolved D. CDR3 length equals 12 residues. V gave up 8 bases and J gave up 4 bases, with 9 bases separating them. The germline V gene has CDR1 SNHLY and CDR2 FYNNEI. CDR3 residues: CASVFGKNIQYF. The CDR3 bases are TGTGCCAGCGTCTTCGGGAAAAACATTCAGTACTTC. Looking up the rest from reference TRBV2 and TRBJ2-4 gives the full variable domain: EPEVTQTPSHQVTQMGQEVILRCVPISNHLYFYWYRQILGQKVEFLVSFYNNEISEKSEIFDDQFSVERPDGSNFTLKIRSTKLEDSAMYFCASVFGKNIQYFGAGTRLSVL.

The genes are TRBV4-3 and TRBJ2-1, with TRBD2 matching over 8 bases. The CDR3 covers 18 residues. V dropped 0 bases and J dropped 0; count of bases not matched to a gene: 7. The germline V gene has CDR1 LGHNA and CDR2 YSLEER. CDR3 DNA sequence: TGCGCCAGCAGCCAAGATTCGGAGCGGGGGACCTCCTACAATGAGCAGTTCTTC. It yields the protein CASSQDSERGTSYNEQFF.

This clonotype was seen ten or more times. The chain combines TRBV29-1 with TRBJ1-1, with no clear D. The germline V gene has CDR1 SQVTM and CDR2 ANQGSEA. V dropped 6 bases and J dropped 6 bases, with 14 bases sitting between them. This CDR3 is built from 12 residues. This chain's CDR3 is CSVAPAGAEAFF. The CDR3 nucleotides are TGCAGCGTCGCCCCCGCAGGCGCTGAAGCTTTCTTT.

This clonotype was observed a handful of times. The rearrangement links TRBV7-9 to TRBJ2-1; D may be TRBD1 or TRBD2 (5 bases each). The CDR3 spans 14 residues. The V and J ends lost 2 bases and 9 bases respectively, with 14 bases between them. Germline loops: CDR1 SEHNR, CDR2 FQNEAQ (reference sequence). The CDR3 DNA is TGTGCCAGCAGCTTAAGGGGTCCGGGGTCTGAGCAGTTCTTC. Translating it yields CASSLRGPGSEQFF. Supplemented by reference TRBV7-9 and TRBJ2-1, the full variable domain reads DTGVSQNPRHKITKRGQNVTFRCDPISEHNRLYWYRQTLGQGPEFLTYFQNEAQLEKSRLLSDRFSAERPKGSFSTLEIQRTEQGDSAMYLCASSLRGPGSEQFFGPGTRLTVL.

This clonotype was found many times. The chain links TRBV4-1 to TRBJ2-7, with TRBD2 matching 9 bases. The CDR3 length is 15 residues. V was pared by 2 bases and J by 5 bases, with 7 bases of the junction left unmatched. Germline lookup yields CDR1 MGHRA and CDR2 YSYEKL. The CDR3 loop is CASSQLRGGPDEQYF. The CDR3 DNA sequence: TGCGCCAGCAGCCAACTGCGGGGGGGCCCAGACGAGCAGTACTTC.

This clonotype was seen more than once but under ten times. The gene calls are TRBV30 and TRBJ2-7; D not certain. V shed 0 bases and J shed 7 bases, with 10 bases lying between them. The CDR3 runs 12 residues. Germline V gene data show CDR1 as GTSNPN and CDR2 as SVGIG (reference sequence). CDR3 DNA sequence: TGTGCCTGGAGTGTACAAGGGCTTGAGCAGTACTTC. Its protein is CAWSVQGLEQYF.

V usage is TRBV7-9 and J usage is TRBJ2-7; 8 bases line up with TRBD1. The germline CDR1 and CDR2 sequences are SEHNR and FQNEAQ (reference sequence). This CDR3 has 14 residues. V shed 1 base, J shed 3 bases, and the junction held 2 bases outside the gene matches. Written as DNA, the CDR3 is TGTGCCAGCAGCTTAGGGGACAGGATCTACGAGCAGTACGTC. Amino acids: CASSLGDRIYEQYV.

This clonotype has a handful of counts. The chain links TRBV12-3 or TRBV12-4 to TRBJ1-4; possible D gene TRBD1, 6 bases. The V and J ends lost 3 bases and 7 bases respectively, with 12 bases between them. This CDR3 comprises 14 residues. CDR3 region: CASSLRRGSEKLFF. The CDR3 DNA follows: TGTGCCAGCAGTTTGCGCAGGGGAAGTGAAAAACTGTTTTTT.

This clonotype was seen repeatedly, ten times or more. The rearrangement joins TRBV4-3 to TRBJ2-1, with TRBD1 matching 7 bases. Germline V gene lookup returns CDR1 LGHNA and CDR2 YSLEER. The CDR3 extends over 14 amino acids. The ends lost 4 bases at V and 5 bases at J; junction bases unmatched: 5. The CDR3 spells CASSLKQGHNEQFF. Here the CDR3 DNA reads TGCGCCAGCAGCCTGAAACAGGGGCACAATGAGCAGTTCTTC.

CDR3 coding DNA: TGTGCCAGCAGCTTTCGGGACAGGTCGGCCACTGAAGCTTTCTTT. Protein: CASSFRDRSATEAFF. The chain is built from TRBV7-2 and TRBJ1-1; TRBD1 matches 8 bases. Germline trimming cut 3 bases from V and 4 bases from J; bases unmatched to any gene: 7. Germline CDR1 and CDR2: SGHTA and FQGNSA. This CDR3 spans 15 amino acids.